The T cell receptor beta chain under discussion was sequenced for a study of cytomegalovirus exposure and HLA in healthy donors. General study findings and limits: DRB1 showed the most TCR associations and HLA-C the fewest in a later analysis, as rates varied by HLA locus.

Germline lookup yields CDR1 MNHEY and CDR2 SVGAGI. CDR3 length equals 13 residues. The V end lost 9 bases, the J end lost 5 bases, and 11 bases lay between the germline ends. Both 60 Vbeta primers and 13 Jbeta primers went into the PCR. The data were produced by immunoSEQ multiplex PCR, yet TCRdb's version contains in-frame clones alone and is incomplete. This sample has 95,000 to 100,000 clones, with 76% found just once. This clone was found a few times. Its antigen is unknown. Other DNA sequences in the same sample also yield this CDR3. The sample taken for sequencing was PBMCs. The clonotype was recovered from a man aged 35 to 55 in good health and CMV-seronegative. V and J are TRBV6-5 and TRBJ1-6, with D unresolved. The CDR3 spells CASALENNSPLHF. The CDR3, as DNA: TGTGCCAGTGCACTAGAGAATAATTCACCCCTCCACTTT.